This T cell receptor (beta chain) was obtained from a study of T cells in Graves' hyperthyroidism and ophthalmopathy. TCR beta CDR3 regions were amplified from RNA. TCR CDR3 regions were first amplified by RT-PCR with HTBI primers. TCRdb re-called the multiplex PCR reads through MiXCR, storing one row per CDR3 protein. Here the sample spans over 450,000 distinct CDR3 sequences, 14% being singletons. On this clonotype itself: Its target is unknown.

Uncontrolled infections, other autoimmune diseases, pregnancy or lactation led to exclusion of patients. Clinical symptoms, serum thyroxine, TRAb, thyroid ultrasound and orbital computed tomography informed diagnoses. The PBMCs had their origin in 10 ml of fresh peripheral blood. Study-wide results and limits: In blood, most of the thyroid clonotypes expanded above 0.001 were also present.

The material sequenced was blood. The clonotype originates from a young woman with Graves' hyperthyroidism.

The DNA for the CDR3 is TGTGCCAGTAGTGTTACGACAGGGTCGAACTATGGCTACACCTTC. Translation gives CASSVTTGSNYGYTF. The chain is built from TRBV19 and TRBJ1-2, with TRBD1 matching over 7 bases. V was pared by 5 bases and J by 2 bases, with 8 bases of the junction left unmatched. Germline CDR1 is LNHDA and CDR2 is SQIVND (reference sequence). The CDR3 is 15 residues long. Complete variable domain (other parts from reference TRBV19 and TRBJ1-2): DGGITQSPKYLFRKEGQNVTLSCEQNLNHDAMYWYRQDPGQGLRLIYYSQIVNDFQKGDIAEGYSVSREKKESFPLTVTSAQKNPTAFYLCASSVTTGSNYGYTFGSGTRLTVV.